This T cell receptor beta chain came from a study of CD8 T cells in Susac syndrome. This clonotype turned up a few times. Random hexamers were used to reverse transcribe an amount of roughly 0.5 to 1 ug RNA. From the immunoSEQ multiplex PCR reads, TCRdb called clonotypes with MiXCR, one entry per CDR3 protein. The data contain around 300,000 distinct CDR3 sequences, 75% to 85% of them singletons. The CDR3 sequence is 12 residues long. Germline V gives CDR1 MNHEY, CDR2 SVGEGT. V was clipped by 4 bases and J by 10 bases, with 11 bases between them. The TCR originated in a human donor with multiple sclerosis. This sequence joins TRBV6-2 or TRBV6-3 and TRBJ2-1, with D maybe TRBD2 (6 bases). Specimen: CD8+ T cells from PBMCs. The CDR3 DNA reads TGTGCCAGCAGTTTTGGGACTTCGGAGCAGTTCTTC. This sequence encodes CASSFGTSEQFF.